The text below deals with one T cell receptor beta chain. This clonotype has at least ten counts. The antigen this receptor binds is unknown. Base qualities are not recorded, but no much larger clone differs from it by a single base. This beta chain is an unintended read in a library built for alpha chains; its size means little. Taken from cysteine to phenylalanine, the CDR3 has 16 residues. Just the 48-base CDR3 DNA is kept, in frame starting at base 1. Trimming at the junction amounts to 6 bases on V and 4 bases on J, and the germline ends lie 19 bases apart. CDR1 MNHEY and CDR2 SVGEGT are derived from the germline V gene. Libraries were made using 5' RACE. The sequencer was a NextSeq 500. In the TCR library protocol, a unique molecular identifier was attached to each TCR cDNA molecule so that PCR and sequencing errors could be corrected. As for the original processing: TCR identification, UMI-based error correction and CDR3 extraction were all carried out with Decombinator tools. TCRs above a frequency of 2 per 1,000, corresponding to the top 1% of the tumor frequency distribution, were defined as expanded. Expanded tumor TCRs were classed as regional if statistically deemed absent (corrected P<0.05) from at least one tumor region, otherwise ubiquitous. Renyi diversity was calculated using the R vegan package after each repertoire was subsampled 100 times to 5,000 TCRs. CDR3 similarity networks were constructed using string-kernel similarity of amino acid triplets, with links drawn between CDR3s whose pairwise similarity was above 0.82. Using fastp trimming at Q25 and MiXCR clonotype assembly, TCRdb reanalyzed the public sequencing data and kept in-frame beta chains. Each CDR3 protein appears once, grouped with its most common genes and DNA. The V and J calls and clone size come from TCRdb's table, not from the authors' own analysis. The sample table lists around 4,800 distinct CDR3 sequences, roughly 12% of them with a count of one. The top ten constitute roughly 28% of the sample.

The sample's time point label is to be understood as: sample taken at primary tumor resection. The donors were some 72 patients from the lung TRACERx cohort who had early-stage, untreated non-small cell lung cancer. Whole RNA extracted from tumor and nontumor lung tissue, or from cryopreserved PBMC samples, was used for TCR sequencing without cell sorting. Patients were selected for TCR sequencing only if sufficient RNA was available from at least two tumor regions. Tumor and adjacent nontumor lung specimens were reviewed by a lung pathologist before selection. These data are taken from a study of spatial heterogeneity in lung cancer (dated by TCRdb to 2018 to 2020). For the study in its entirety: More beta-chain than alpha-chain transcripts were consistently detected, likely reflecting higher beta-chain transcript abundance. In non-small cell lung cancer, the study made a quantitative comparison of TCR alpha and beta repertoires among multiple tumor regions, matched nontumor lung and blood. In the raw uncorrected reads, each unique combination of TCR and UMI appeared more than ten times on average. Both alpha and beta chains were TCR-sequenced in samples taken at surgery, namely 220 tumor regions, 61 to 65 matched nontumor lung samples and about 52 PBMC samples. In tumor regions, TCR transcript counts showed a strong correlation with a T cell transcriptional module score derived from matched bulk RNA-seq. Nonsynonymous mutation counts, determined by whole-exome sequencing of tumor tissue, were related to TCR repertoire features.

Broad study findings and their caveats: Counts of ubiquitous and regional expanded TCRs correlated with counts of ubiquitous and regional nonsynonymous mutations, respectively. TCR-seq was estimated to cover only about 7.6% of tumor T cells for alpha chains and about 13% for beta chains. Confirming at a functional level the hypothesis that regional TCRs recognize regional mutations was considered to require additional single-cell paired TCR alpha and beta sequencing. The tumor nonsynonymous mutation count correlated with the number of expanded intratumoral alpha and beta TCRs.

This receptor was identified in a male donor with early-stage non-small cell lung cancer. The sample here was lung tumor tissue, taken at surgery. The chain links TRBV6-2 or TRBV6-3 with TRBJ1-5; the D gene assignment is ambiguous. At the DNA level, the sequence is TGTGCCAGCAGCGAACCCCCGGGGATTAGGAATCAGCCCCAGCATTTT. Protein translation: CASSEPPGIRNQPQHF.